The 21 T cell receptor beta chains in this list originate from one sample, sequenced in a study of blood T cell repertoires in COVID-19. Produced via immunoSEQ multiplex PCR; TCRdb's table is partial and in-frame only. This table holds about 230,000 clones, approximately 88% found once. Sequencing was done on a sample of peripheral blood. The receptors were sampled from a man aged 40-55 years with acute or convalescent COVID-19.

The chain is built from TRBV6-5 and TRBJ2-1, with TRBD2 identical over 11 bases. Germline V gives CDR1 MNHEY, CDR2 SVGAGI. This CDR3 is built from 15 residues. V lost 4 bases to trimming and J lost 7 bases; unmatched junction nucleotides: 6. The chain's CDR3 is CASSLLRLAGNEQFF. In nucleotides, the CDR3 is TGTGCCAGCAGTTTATTGCGACTAGCGGGGAATGAGCAGTTCTTC.

This chain links TRBV7-2 with TRBJ1-4; TRBD1 matches 7 bases. Trimming removed 0 bases from V and 5 bases from J; junction bases left unmatched: 3. This CDR3 spans 15 amino acids. Looked up from germline, CDR1 is SGHTA and CDR2 is FQGNSA. Here the CDR3 reads CASSLAGQSNEKLFF. The CDR3 DNA follows: TGTGCCAGCAGCTTAGCGGGACAGTCAAATGAAAAACTGTTTTTT. The variable domain in full, completed from reference TRBV7-2 and TRBJ1-4, reads GAGVSQSPSNKVTEKGKDVELRCDPISGHTALYWYRQSLGQGLEFLIYFQGNSAPDKSGLPSDRFSAERTGGSVSTLTIQRTQQEDSAVYLCASSLAGQSNEKLFFGSGTQLSVL.

The chain combines TRBV30 with TRBJ2-3; TRBD2 aligns across 12 bases. Germline lookup yields CDR1 GTSNPN and CDR2 SVGIG (reference sequence). V shed 5 bases and J 5 bases; nucleotides not matched to a gene: 8. There are 15 residues in the CDR3. CDR3 DNA: TGTGCCTGGGGGCTGACTAGCGGGAGACAAGATACGCAGTATTTT. As protein: CAWGLTSGRQDTQYF.

The chain joins TRBV7-9 to TRBJ2-1; 12 bases are shared with TRBD2. Trimming cost V 5 bases and J 4 bases; bases outside gene matches: 15. The V gene's germline CDR1 is SEHNR and CDR2 FQNEAQ (reference sequence). The CDR3 is 19 residues long. The chain's CDR3 is CASSDNERTSGNLYNEQFF. CDR3 in DNA: TGTGCCAGCAGCGACAATGAGAGGACTAGCGGGAATTTGTACAATGAGCAGTTCTTC.

The V and J genes are TRBV10-2 and TRBJ1-4; 7 bases fit TRBD1. The CDR3 runs to 14 residues. V shed 6 bases, J shed 8 bases, and the junction held 9 bases outside the gene matches. The V gene's germline CDR1 is WSHSY and CDR2 SAAADI. CDR3 coding DNA: TGCGCCAGCAGGCGGGGACAGATAGGGGAAAAACTGTTTTTT. It yields the protein CASRRGQIGEKLFF.

A single count supports this clone. The chain employs TRBV14 and TRBJ1-4; the D is unclear. The CDR3 runs to 15 residues. The V end lost 4 bases, the J end lost 3 bases, and 12 bases lay between the germline ends. The germline gives CDR1 SGHDN, CDR2 FVKESK. CDR3 amino acids: CASSPADGANEKLFF. CDR3 sequence (DNA): TGTGCCAGCAGCCCAGCGGACGGCGCTAATGAAAAACTGTTTTTT.

The V call is TRBV10-1, the J call TRBJ1-3; D gene uncertain. Germline CDR1 WNHNN, CDR2 SYGVQD (reference sequence). V lost 3 bases and J 1 base, leaving 7 bases between the germline ends. The CDR3 length is 14 residues. DNA of the CDR3: TGCGCCAGCAGTGAAGACAAGTCTGGAAACACCATATATTTT. Translating it yields CASSEDKSGNTIYF.

V usage is TRBV3-1 (or the pseudogene TRBV3-2) and J usage is TRBJ1-1; D might be TRBD1 (5 bases). From germline, CDR1 is LGHDT and CDR2 YNNKEL (reference sequence). This CDR3 has 16 residues. Trimming left V 4 bases short and J 4 bases short, with 19 bases between. This CDR3 reads CASSRAAGPVGTEAFF. DNA for the CDR3: TGTGCCAGCAGCCGCGCGGCGGGGCCGGTGGGCACTGAAGCTTTCTTT.

The chain has TRBV19 and TRBJ2-7, with D uncertain. The CDR3 totals 15 residues. Germline loops: CDR1 LNHDA, CDR2 SQIVND (reference sequence). Trimming removed 4 bases from V and 5 bases from J, with 18 bases in between. CDR3 in amino acids: CASSTQTRTENEQYF. The CDR3 nucleotides read TGTGCCAGTAGTACACAAACCAGAACAGAGAACGAGCAGTACTTC.

Only a few counts were recorded for this clone. The chain employs TRBV29-1 and TRBJ2-2, with 13 bases identical to TRBD2. With V trimmed by 5 bases and J by 2 bases, 5 bases remained unmatched. The CDR3 is 16 residues long. Germline V gene lookup returns CDR1 SQVTM and CDR2 ANQGSEA. The CDR3 reads CSVTSGRVTNTGELFF. As DNA, the CDR3 is TGCAGCGTTACTAGCGGGAGGGTCACCAACACCGGGGAGCTGTTTTTT.

This rearrangement joins TRBV5-8 to TRBJ1-6; a weak D match, TRBD1 (6 bases). Trimming took off 4 bases at V and 14 bases at J, with 16 bases between the two ends. In germline, CDR1 is SGHTS, CDR2 YDEGEE. This CDR3 has 13 residues. CDR3 amino acids: CASSLHRAATLHF. The CDR3 coding sequence is TGTGCCAGCAGCCTACACAGGGCGGCGACCCTCCACTTT.

The chain's CDR3 is CSEKTRTTENMEGNEAFF. CDR3 in DNA: TGCAGCGAAAAAACGAGAACGACCGAAAACATGGAGGGGAATGAAGCTTTCTTT. The chain links TRBV29-1 to TRBJ1-1, with a weak D call TRBD1 (5 bases). The germline gives CDR1 SQVTM, CDR2 ANQGSEA. The V end lost 7 bases, the J end lost 7 bases, and 34 bases lay between the germline ends. The length of the CDR3 is 18 residues.

Remarks on this clone: One end of the junction does not line up with germline, which may come from a read error. The chain couples TRBV30 to TRBJ2-3, with D tentatively TRBD1 (6 bases). Germline-derived CDR1 and CDR2 are GTSNPN and SVGIG (reference sequence). This CDR3 comprises 16 residues. CDR3 DNA sequence: TGTGCCTGGAGCACAGGGCTGGGAACCCTCACAAATACGCAGTATTTT. Its protein product is CAWSTGLGTLTNTQYF.

This clone came up a few times. The chain carries TRBV30 and TRBJ1-1; tentative D call: TRBD1 (6 bases). The V end lost 1 base, the J end lost 2 bases, and 14 bases lay between the germline ends. Germline V gives CDR1 GTSNPN, CDR2 SVGIG (reference sequence). This CDR3 contains 15 residues. In nucleotides, the CDR3 is TGTGCCTGGAGTGCGGGGGGCCCCTTAAACACTGAAGCTTTCTTT. Protein sequence: CAWSAGGPLNTEAFF. Together with reference TRBV30 and TRBJ1-1, the CDR3 gives the full variable domain: SQTIHQWPATLVQPVGSPLSLECTVEGTSNPNLYWYRQAAGRGLQLLFYSVGIGQISSEVPQNLSASRPQDRQFILSSKKLLLSDSGFYLCAWSAGGPLNTEAFFGQGTRLTVV.

This chain joins TRBV18 and TRBJ1-1; D is unclear. V was cut by 3 bases and J by 9 bases, with 8 bases left in between. The CDR3 runs to 11 residues. Germline V gene sequence: CDR1 KGHSH, CDR2 LQKENI. The CDR3 DNA reads as TGTGCCAGCTCACCCGGCGGTCAAGCTTTCTTT. The encoded protein is CASSPGGQAFF.

The chain has TRBV6-5 and TRBJ1-1; 9 bases match TRBD1. Germline trimming cut 7 bases from V and 0 bases from J; bases unmatched to any gene: 6. The germline V gene encodes CDR1 MNHEY and CDR2 SVGAGI. The CDR3 totals 15 residues. The CDR3 coding sequence is TGTGCCAGCATCCGGACAGGGGCGGTGAACACTGAAGCTTTCTTT. It encodes CASIRTGAVNTEAFF.

The chain recombines TRBV5-6 with TRBJ2-7, with 8 bases lining up with TRBD2. J gave up 7 bases and V 4 bases, and 13 bases lay outside the gene matches. CDR3 length equals 15 residues. Looked up from germline, CDR1 is SGHDT and CDR2 is YYEEEE. The CDR3 here is CASSLTLAAVGEQYF. DNA of the CDR3: TGTGCCAGCAGCCTCACACTAGCGGCGGTGGGAGAGCAGTACTTC.

This rearrangement joins TRBV2 to TRBJ2-1, with a possible D match to TRBD1 (6 bases). In germline, CDR1 is SNHLY, CDR2 FYNNEI. V was cut by 4 bases and J by 6 bases, with 16 bases left in between. This CDR3 spans 15 amino acids. The CDR3 DNA is TGTGCCAGCAGTGCCCAGACGGACAGTGGCAATGAGCAGTTCTTC. Translation: CASSAQTDSGNEQFF.

V and J are TRBV4-1 and TRBJ2-1; D is perhaps TRBD2 (6 bases). V gave up 4 bases and J gave up 4 bases, with 26 bases separating them. Germline V lookup: CDR1 MGHRA, CDR2 YSYEKL. This CDR3 spans 19 amino acids. DNA of the CDR3: TGCGCCAGCAGCCCTACCAGATATCGCCGGGACTCACAATACAATGAGCAGTTCTTC. Encoded protein: CASSPTRYRRDSQYNEQFF.

The rearrangement links TRBV29-1 to TRBJ2-7; D gene unclear. The CDR3 extends over 12 amino acids. Per the germline V gene, CDR1 is SQVTM and CDR2 is ANQGSEA. Trimming cost V 6 bases and J 1 base, with 10 bases left between them. The CDR3 bases are TGCAGCGTCGGAGTTCGGTCCTACGAGCAGTACTTC. Translation: CSVGVRSYEQYF.

The V call is TRBV3-1 (or the pseudogene TRBV3-2), the J call TRBJ2-7; the D is unclear. Per the germline V gene, CDR1 is LGHDT and CDR2 is YNNKEL (reference sequence). Trimming took 1 base from V and 1 from J, leaving 11 bases between them. This CDR3 contains 15 residues. CDR3 DNA sequence: TGTGCCAGCAGCCAAGCCCGGTATTCTTCCTACGAGCAGTACTTC. Translating it yields CASSQARYSSYEQYF.